What follows is one T cell receptor (beta chain) and its context. This record comes from a study of T-cell reconstitution after alpha-beta-depleted transplantation in children. J lost 0 bases, V lost 6 bases, and 19 bases had no gene match. The CDR3 length is 20 residues. Germline V gene sequence: CDR1 MNHEY, CDR2 SVGEGT. Preparation of the TCRbeta library involved a method that used unique molecular identifiers. TCRdb re-analysed the PCR reads in MiXCR, keeping a single row per CDR3 protein. The sample consists of about 610,000 distinct CDR3 sequences, about 10% of them appearing once. The chain combines TRBV6-2 or TRBV6-3 with TRBJ2-5; 10 bases are shared with TRBD1. The sequencing used PBMCs from the stem cell graft donor, collected from the stem cell graft. This sequence was found in a human donor who donated a stem cell graft to a child with acute myeloid leukemia. The CDR3 DNA reads TGTGCCAGCAGCTCATCCGGGACAGGGGTGGGTTATGCCTACCAAGAGACCCAGTACTTC. It yields the protein CASSSSGTGVGYAYQETQYF.